The text below deals with one T cell receptor beta chain. Germline is not matched at one junction end, which may reflect a read error. This entry comes from a study of tumor and adjacent non-tumor tissue in lung cancer. Across the whole study: Patients comprised some eleven adenocarcinoma, a couple of squamous cell carcinoma and 1 small cell lung cancer.

Three rounds of nested PCR, following a modified ARM-PCR protocol, produced the TCRbeta library. TCRdb re-called the multiplex PCR reads with MiXCR, one entry per CDR3 protein. The sample yields more than 85,000 distinct CDR3 sequences, about 87% seen once. RNA was extracted from bulk tissue without any cell sorting. The sample consisted of lung tumor tissue. This sequence was found in a man aged 65 to 79 with non-small cell lung cancer.

CDR3 DNA: TGCAATGCTAGTTTCAGCTCTCTGGAGACTGAAGCTTTCTTT. This encodes CNASFSSLETEAFF. The chain carries TRBV20-1 and TRBJ1-1; D not certain. The length of the CDR3 is 14 residues. CDR1 and CDR2 from the germline V gene are DFQATT and SNEGSKA (reference sequence).